The clone carrying this TCR beta chain appeared many times. Authors of the study amplified TCR beta CDR3 regions from RNA transcripts. Initially, a first-round RT-PCR of the TCR CDR3 employed the HTBI primer set. TCRdb redid the calling of the multiplex PCR reads with MiXCR, one entry per CDR3 protein. The data show some 440,000 distinct CDR3 sequences, with about a sixth seen just once and 13% to 15% held by the top ten. This record comes from a study of T cells in Graves' hyperthyroidism and ophthalmopathy. The TCR was taken from a woman under 30 with Graves' hyperthyroidism. The sample comprised blood.

For the CDR3, the DNA is TGTGCCAGCAGTACGATACTCAGGGGCGACGGCACCGGGGAGCTGTTTTTT. Translating gives CASSTILRGDGTGELFF. The chain recombines TRBV27 with TRBJ2-2; D possibly corresponds to TRBD1 (6 bases). CDR3 length equals 17 residues. Trimming cost V 5 bases and J 4 bases, with 20 bases left between them. Germline assignment: CDR1 MNHEY and CDR2 SMNVEV (reference sequence).